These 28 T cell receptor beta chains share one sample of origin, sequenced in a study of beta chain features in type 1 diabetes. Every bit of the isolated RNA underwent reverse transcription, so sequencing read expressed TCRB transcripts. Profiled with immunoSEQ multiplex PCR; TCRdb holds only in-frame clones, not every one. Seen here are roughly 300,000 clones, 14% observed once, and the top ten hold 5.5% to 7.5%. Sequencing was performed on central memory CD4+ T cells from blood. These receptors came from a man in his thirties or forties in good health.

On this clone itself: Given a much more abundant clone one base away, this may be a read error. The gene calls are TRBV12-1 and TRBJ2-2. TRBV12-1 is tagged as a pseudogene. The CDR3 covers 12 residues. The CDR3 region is CASSLNTGELFF. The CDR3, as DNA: TGTGCCAGCAGCTTGAACACCGGGGAGCTGTTTTTT.

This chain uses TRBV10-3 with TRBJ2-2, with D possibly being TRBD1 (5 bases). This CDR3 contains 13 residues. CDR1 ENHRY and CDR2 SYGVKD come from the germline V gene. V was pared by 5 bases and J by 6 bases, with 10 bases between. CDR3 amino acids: CAISYPGPGELFF. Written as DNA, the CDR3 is TGTGCCATCAGTTACCCAGGGCCCGGGGAGCTGTTTTTT.

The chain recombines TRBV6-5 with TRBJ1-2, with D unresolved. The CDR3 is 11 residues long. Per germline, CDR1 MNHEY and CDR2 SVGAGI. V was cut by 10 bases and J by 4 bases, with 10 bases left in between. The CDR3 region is CATADGYGYTF. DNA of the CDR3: TGTGCCACCGCCGACGGCTATGGCTACACCTTC.

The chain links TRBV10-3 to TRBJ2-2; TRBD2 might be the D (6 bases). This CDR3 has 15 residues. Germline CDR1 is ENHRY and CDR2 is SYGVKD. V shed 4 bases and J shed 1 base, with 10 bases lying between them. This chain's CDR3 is CAISAGLMNTGELFF. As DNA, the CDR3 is TGTGCCATCAGTGCGGGACTCATGAACACCGGGGAGCTGTTTTTT.

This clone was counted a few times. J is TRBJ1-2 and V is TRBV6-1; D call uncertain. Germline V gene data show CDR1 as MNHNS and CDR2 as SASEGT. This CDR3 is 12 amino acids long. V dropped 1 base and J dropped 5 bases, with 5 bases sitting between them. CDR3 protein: CASSEGLYGYTF. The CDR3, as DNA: TGTGCCAGCAGTGAAGGCCTTTATGGCTACACCTTC.

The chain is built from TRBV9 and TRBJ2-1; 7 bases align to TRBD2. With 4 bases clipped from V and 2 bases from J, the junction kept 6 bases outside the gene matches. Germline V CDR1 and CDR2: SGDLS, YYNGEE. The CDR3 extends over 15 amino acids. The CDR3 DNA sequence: TGTGCCAGCAGCCCCCTAGCGGTCCCCTACAATGAGCAGTTCTTC. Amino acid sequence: CASSPLAVPYNEQFF. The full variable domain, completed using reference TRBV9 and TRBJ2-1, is DSGVTQTPKHLITATGQRVTLRCSPRSGDLSVYWYQQSLDQGLQFLIQYYNGEERAKGNILERFSAQQFPDLHSELNLSSLELGDSALYFCASSPLAVPYNEQFFGPGTRLTVL.

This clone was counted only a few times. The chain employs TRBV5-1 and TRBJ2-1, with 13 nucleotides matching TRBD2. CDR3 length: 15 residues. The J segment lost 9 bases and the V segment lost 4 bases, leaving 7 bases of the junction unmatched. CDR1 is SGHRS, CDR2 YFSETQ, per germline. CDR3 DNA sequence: TGCGCCAGCAGCCGCGGGACTAGCGGGACGGTTGAGCAGTTCTTC. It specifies CASSRGTSGTVEQFF.

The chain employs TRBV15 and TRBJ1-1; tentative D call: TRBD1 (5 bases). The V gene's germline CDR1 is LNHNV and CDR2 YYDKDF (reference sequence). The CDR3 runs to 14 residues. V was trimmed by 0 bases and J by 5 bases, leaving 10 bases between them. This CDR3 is CATSRDSKGTEAFF. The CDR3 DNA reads TGTGCCACCAGCAGAGATTCAAAGGGGACTGAAGCTTTCTTT.

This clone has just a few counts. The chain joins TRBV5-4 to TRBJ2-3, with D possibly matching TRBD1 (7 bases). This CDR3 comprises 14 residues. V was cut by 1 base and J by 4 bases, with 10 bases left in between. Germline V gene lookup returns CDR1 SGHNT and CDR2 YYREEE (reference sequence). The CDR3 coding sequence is TGTGCCAGCAGCTTGAGCAGGGGGGCAGATACGCAGTATTTT. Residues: CASSLSRGADTQYF.

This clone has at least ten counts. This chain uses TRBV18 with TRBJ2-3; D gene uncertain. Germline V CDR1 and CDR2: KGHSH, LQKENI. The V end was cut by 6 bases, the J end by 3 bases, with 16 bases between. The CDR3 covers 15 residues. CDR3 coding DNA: TGTGCCAGCTCCAAAGACTCAGCTCCTACAGATACGCAGTATTTT. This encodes CASSKDSAPTDTQYF.

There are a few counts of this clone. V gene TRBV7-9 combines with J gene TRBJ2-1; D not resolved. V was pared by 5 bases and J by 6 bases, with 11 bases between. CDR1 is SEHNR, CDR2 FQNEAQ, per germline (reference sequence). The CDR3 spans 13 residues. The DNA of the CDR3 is TGTGCCAGCAGCCCCCCCGGAAGCAATGAGCAGTTCTTC. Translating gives CASSPPGSNEQFF. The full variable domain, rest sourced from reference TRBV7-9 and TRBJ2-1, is DTGVSQNPRHKITKRGQNVTFRCDPISEHNRLYWYRQTLGQGPEFLTYFQNEAQLEKSRLLSDRFSAERPKGSFSTLEIQRTEQGDSAMYLCASSPPGSNEQFFGPGTRLTVL.

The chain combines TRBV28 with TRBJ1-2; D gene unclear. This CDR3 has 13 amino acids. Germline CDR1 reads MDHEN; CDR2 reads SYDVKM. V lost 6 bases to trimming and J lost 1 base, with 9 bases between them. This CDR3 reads CASRTQFNYGYTF. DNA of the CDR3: TGTGCCAGCAGAACACAGTTTAACTATGGCTACACCTTC.

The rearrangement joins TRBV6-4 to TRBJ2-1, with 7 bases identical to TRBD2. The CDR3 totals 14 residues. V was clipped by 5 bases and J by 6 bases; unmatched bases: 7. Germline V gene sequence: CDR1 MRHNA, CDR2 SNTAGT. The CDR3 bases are TGTGCCAGCAGTAGCGGGGCGATGCCCAATGAGCAGTTCTTC. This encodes CASSSGAMPNEQFF.

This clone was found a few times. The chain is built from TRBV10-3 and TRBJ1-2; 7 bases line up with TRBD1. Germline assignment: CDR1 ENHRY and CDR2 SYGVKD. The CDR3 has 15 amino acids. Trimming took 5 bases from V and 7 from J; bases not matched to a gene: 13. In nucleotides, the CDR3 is TGTGCCATCAGTCCTTCGGAGGAGGGGGCGGGTGGCTACACCTTC. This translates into CAISPSEEGAGGYTF.

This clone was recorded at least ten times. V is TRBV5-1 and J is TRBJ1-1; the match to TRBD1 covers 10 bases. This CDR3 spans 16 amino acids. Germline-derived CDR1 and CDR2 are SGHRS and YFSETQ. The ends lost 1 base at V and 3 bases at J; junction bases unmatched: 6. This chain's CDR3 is CASSLNPGQGYTEAFF. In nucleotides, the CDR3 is TGCGCCAGCAGCTTGAATCCGGGACAGGGGTACACTGAAGCTTTCTTT.

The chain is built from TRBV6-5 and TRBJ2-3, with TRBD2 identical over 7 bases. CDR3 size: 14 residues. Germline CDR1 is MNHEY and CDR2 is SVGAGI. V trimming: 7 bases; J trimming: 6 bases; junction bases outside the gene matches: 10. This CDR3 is CASTEGRAADTQYF. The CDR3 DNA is TGTGCCAGCACCGAGGGGAGGGCCGCCGATACGCAGTATTTT.

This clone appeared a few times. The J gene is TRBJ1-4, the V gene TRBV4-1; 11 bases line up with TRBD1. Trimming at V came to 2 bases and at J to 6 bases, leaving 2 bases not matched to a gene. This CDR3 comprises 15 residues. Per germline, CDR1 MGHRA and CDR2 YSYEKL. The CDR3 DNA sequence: TGCGCCAGCAGCCAATTGGGACAGGGGGATGAAAAACTGTTTTTT. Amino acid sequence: CASSQLGQGDEKLFF.

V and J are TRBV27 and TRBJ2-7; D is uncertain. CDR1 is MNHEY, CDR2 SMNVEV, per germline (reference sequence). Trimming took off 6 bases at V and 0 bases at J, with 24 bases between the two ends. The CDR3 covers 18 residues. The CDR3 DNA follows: TGTGCCAGCAGGGCGCGGTCCGGACGGCGCTTGAGCTCCTACGAGCAGTACTTC. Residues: CASRARSGRRLSSYEQYF.

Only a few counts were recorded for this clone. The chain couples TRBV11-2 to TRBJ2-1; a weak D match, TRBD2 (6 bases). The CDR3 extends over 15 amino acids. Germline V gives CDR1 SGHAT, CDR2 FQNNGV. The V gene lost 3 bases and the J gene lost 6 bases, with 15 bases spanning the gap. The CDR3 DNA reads TGTGCCAGCAGCTTGAGTCTTGGCGGGGTCAATGAGCAGTTCTTC. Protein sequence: CASSLSLGGVNEQFF. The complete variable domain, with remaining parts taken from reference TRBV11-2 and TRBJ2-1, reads EAGVAQSPRYKIIEKRQSVAFWCNPISGHATLYWYQQILGQGPKLLIQFQNNGVVDDSQLPKDRFSAERLKGVDSTLKIQPAKLEDSAVYLCASSLSLGGVNEQFFGPGTRLTVL.

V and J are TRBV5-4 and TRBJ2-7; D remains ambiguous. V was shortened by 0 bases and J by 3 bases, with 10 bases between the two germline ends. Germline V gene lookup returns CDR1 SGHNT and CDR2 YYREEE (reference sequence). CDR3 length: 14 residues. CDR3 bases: TGTGCCAGCAGCTTGGATGGGTGGGGCTACGAGCAGTACTTC. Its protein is CASSLDGWGYEQYF.

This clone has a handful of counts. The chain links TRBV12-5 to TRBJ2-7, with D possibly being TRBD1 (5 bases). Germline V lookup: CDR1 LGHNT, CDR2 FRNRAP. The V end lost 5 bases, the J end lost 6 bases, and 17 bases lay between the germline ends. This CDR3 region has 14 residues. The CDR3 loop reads CASGESGYSGEQYV. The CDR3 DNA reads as TGTGCTAGTGGTGAATCAGGGTACTCCGGCGAGCAGTACGTC.

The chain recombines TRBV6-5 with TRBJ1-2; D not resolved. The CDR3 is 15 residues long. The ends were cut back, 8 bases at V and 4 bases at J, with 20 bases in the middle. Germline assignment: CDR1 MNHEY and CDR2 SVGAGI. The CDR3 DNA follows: TGTGCCAGCGGACCGGATATCGGAGCAACCTATGGCTACACCTTC. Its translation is CASGPDIGATYGYTF.

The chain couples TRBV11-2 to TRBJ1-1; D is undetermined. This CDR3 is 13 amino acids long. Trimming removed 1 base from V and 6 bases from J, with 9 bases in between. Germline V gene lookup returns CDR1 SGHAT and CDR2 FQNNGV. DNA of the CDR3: TGTGCCAGCAGCTTAGGGCTCGGGGCTGAAGCTTTCTTT. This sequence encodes CASSLGLGAEAFF.

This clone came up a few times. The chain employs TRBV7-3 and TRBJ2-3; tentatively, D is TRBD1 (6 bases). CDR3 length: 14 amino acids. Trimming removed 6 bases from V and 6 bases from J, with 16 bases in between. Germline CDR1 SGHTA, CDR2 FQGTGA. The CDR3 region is CASSLDQGSDTQYF. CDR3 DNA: TGTGCCAGCAGTTTGGACCAGGGGTCGGATACGCAGTATTTT. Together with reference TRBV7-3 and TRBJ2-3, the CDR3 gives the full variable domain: GAGVSQTPSNKVTEKGKYVELRCDPISGHTALYWYRQSLGQGPEFLIYFQGTGAADDSGLPNDRFFAVRPEGSVSTLKIQRTERGDSAVYLCASSLDQGSDTQYFGPGTRLTVL.

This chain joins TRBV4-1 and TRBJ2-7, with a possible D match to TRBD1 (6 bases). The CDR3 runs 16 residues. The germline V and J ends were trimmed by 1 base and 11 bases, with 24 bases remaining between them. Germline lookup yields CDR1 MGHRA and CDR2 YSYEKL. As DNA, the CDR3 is TGCGCCAGCAGCCAAGCCAGTACCAGGGGACCTCTAGAGAAGTACTTC. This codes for CASSQASTRGPLEKYF.

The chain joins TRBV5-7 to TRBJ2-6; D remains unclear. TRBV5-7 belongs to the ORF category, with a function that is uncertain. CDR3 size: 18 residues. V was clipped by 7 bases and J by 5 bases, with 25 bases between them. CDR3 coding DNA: TGTGCCAGCCGCAGAATTCTTGCGTACAAAAGTCGGGCCAACGTCCTGACTTTC. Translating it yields CASRRILAYKSRANVLTF.

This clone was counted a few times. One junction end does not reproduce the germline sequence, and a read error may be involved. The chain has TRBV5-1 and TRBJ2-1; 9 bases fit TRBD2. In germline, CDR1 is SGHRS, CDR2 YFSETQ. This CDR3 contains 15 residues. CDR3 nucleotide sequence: TGTGCCAGCAGCTTCCCCGGGACTAGCATTAGTGAGCAGTTCTTC. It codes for CASSFPGTSISEQFF.

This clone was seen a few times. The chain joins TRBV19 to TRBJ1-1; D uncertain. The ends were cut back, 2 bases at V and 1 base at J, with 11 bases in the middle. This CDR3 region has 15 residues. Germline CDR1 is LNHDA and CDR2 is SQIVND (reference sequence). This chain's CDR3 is CASSIRAGQNTEAFF. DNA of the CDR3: TGTGCCAGTAGTATAAGGGCAGGTCAGAACACTGAAGCTTTCTTT.